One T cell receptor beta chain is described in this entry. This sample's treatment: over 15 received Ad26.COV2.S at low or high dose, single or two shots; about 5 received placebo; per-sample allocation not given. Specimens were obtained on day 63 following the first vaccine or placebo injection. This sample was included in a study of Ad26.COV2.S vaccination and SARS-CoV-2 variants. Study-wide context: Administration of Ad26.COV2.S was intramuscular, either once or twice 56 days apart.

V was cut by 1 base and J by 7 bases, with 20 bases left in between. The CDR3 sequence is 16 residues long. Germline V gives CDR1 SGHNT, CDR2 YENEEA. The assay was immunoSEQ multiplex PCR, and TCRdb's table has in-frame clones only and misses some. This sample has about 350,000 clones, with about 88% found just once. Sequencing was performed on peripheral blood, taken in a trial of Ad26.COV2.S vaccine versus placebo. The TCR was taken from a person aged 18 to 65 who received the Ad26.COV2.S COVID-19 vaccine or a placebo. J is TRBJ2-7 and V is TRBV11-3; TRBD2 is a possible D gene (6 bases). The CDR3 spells CASSLGGTSSPREQYF. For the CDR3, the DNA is TGTGCCAGCAGCTTAGGCGGGACCTCGTCACCGCGGGAGCAGTACTTC.